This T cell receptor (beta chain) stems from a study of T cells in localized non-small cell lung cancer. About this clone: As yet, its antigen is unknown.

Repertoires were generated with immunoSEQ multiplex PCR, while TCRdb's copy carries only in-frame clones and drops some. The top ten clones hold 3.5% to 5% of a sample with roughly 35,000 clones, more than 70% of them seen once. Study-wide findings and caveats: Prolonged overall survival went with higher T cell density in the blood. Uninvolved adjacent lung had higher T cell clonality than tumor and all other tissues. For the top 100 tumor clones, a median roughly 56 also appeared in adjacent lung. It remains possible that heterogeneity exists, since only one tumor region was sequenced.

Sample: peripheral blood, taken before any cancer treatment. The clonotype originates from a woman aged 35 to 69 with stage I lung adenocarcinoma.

CDR3 sequence: CASSLGQGDTEAFF. The CDR3 DNA reads TGTGCCAGCAGCTTAGGACAGGGTGATACTGAAGCTTTCTTT. J is TRBJ1-1 and V is TRBV7-9, with 7 bases lining up with TRBD1. Germline trimming cut 1 base from V and 5 bases from J; bases unmatched to any gene: 4. CDR1 is SEHNR and CDR2 is FQNEAQ in the germline V gene (reference sequence). This CDR3 has 14 residues.